The 10 T cell receptor beta chains reported below all come from one sample, sequenced in a study of T cell responses to AZD1222 COVID-19 vaccine. Assay: immunoSEQ multiplex PCR; the TCRdb copy retains only in-frame clones and omits some. The table lists roughly 100,000 clones, roughly 84% of them singletons. This specimen was peripheral blood, taken on day 0 of AZD1222 vaccination. Receptors originate from an adult in good health.

CDR3 nucleotides: TGTGCCAGCAGCCCGTCGGTGGATCAGCCCCAGCATTTT. Translated: CASSPSVDQPQHF. The chain joins TRBV7-2 to TRBJ1-5; D gene unclear. Trimming left V 5 bases short and J 5 bases short, with 10 bases between. CDR1 is SGHTA, CDR2 FQGNSA, per germline. The CDR3 covers 13 residues.

This sequence joins TRBV6-5 and TRBJ2-2; D is undetermined. The CDR3 contains 14 residues. Germline CDR1 is MNHEY and CDR2 is SVGAGI. The ends were cut back, 2 bases at V and 7 bases at J, with 11 bases in the middle. CDR3 sequence reads: CASSYLGPSGELFF. The CDR3 coding sequence is TGTGCCAGCAGTTACCTAGGACCCAGCGGGGAGCTGTTTTTT.

The chain carries TRBV4-2 and TRBJ2-2; 10 bases match TRBD2. Trimming removed 4 bases from V and 1 base from J; junction bases left unmatched: 3. Germline values: CDR1 LGHNA, CDR2 YNFKEQ. The CDR3 is 16 amino acids. In nucleotides, the CDR3 is TGTGCCAGCAGCCTTCGGACTAGCGGGAACACCGGGGAGCTGTTTTTT. Translation gives CASSLRTSGNTGELFF.

The V and J genes are TRBV30 and TRBJ1-5; no clear D gene. CDR3 size: 14 residues. The ends were cut back, 1 base at V and 0 bases at J, with 7 bases in the middle. Per germline, CDR1 GTSNPN and CDR2 SVGIG (reference sequence). The CDR3 DNA sequence: TGTGCCTGGAGTGATACATATAGCAATCAGCCCCAGCATTTT. Translating it yields CAWSDTYSNQPQHF.

The V gene is TRBV14, the J gene TRBJ2-3; tentatively, D is TRBD2 (6 bases). V lost 4 bases and J lost 1, with 12 bases in between. CDR1 is SGHDN and CDR2 is FVKESK in the germline V gene. This CDR3 is 15 amino acids long. CDR3 DNA sequence: TGTGCCAGCAGCCCTCCGACTAGGCGCACAGATACGCAGTATTTT. It is translated as CASSPPTRRTDTQYF.

The chain carries TRBV11-2 and TRBJ1-2; D is undetermined. V was trimmed by 3 bases and J by 0 bases, leaving 11 bases between them. CDR1 is SGHAT, CDR2 FQNNGV, per germline. CDR3 length: 15 residues. CDR3 in DNA: TGTGCCAGCAGCTTTGCCCTAGCAGCTAACTATGGCTACACCTTC. Its protein is CASSFALAANYGYTF.

The chain employs TRBV5-1 and TRBJ2-5; 10 bases are a match to TRBD1. After removal of 3 bases from V and 4 bases from J, the junction contained 9 bases not matched to a gene. This CDR3 spans 16 amino acids. Germline V gives CDR1 SGHRS, CDR2 YFSETQ. The CDR3 protein is CASSSPPRQGAETQYF. CDR3 DNA: TGCGCCAGCAGCTCCCCTCCTCGACAGGGGGCAGAGACCCAGTACTTC.

This chain connects TRBV18 to TRBJ2-1; no definite D call. The CDR3 is 11 amino acids. Germline V lookup: CDR1 KGHSH, CDR2 LQKENI. DNA of the CDR3: TGTGCTGGCCGTCTAAACGGAGAGCAGTTCTTC. Translation gives CAGRLNGEQFF.

CDR3 DNA: TGTGCCAGTAGTACAGAACCTGGAAACACCATATATTTT. It codes for CASSTEPGNTIYF. This rearrangement joins TRBV19 to TRBJ1-3, with D uncertain. Trimming stripped 4 bases from V and 2 bases from J, with 6 bases between. The CDR3 runs 13 residues. Germline CDR1 and CDR2: LNHDA and SQIVND (reference sequence).

The chain employs TRBV7-2 and TRBJ1-6; D uncertain. Germline CDR1 is SGHTA and CDR2 is FQGNSA. CDR3 length: 14 residues. V dropped 2 bases and J dropped 7 bases, with 9 bases sitting between them. As DNA, the CDR3 is TGTGCCAGCAGCTTATCTTATCGGAATTCACCCCTCCACTTT. Translation gives CASSLSYRNSPLHF.